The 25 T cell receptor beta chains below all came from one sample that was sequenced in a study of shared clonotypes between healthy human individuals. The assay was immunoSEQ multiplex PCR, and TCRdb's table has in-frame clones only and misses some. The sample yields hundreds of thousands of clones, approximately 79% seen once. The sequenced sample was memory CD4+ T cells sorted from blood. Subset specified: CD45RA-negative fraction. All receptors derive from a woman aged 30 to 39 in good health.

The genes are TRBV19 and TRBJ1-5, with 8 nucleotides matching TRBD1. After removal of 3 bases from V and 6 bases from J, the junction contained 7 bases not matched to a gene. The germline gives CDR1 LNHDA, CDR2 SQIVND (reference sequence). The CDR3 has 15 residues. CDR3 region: CASSMERQGIQPQHF. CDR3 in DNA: TGTGCCAGTAGTATGGAGAGACAGGGGATTCAGCCCCAGCATTTT.

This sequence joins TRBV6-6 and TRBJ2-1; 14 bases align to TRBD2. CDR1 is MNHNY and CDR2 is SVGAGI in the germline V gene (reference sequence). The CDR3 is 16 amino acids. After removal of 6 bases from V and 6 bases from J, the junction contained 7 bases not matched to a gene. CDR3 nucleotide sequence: TGTGCCAGCAGCCGGGGACTAGCGGGAGAGCTCAATGAGCAGTTCTTC. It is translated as CASSRGLAGELNEQFF.

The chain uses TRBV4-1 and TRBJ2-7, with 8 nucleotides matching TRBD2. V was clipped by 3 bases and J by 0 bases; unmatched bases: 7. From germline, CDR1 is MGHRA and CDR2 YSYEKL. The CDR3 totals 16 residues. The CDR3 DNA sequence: TGCGCCAGCAGCCAGACAACGGGACTAGACTCCTACGAGCAGTACTTC. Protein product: CASSQTTGLDSYEQYF.

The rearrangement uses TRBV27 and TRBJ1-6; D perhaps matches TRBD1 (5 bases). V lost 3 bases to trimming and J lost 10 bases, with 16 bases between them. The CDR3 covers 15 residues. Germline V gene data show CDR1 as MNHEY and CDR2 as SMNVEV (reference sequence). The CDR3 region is CASSFRQGRESPLHF. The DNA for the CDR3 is TGTGCCAGCAGTTTCCGCCAGGGTCGGGAGTCACCCCTCCACTTT.

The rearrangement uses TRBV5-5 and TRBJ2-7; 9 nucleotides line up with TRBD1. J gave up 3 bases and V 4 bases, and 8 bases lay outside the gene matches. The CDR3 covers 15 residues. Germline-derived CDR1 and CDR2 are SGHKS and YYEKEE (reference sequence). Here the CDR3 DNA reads TGTGCCAGCAGCCTCGGACAGGGGAGAGGCTACGAGCAGTACTTC. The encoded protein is CASSLGQGRGYEQYF.

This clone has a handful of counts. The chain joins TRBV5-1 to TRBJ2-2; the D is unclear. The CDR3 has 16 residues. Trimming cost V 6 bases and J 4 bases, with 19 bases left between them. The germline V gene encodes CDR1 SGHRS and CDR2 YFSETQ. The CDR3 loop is CASTPSAERGTGELFF. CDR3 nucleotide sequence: TGCGCCAGCACCCCGTCAGCCGAACGAGGCACCGGGGAGCTGTTTTTT.

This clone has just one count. CDR3 nucleotides: TGTGCCAGCAGGGCCCAGCGGGGATTGAATCAGCCCCAGCATTTT. This encodes CASRAQRGLNQPQHF. The chain couples TRBV27 to TRBJ1-5; unclear D gene. V lost 6 bases and J lost 4, with 16 bases in between. There are 15 residues in the CDR3. Germline CDR1 and CDR2: MNHEY and SMNVEV (reference sequence).

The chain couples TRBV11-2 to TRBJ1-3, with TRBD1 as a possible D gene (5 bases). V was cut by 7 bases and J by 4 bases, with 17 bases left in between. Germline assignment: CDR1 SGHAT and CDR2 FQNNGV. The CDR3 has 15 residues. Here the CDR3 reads CASTRKGIFGNTIYF. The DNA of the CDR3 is TGTGCCAGCACTCGAAAGGGGATTTTCGGAAACACCATATATTTT.

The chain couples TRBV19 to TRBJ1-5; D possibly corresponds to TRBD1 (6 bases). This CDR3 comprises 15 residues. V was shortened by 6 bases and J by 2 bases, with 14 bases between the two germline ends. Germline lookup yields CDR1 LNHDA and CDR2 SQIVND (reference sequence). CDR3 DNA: TGTGCCAGTAGGAAGACAGGAAATGGCAATCAGCCCCAGCATTTT. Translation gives CASRKTGNGNQPQHF.

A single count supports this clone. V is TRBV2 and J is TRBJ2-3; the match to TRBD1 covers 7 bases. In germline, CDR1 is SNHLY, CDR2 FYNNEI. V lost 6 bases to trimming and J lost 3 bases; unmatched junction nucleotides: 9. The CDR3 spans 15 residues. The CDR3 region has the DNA TGTGCCAGCAGACCACAGGGGTTAGGGACAGATACGCAGTATTTT. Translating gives CASRPQGLGTDTQYF. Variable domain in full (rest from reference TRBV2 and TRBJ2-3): EPEVTQTPSHQVTQMGQEVILRCVPISNHLYFYWYRQILGQKVEFLVSFYNNEISEKSEIFDDQFSVERPDGSNFTLKIRSTKLEDSAMYFCASRPQGLGTDTQYFGPGTRLTVL.

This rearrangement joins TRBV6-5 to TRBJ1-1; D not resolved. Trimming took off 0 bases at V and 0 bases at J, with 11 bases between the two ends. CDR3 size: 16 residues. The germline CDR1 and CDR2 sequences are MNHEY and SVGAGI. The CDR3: CASSYSFSSLNTEAFF. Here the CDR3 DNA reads TGTGCCAGCAGTTACTCCTTCTCCAGTTTGAACACTGAAGCTTTCTTT.

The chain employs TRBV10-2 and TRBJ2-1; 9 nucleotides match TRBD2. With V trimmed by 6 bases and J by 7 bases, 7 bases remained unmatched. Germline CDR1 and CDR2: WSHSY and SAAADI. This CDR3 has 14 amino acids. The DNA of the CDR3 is TGCGCCAGCAGGAGTAGCGGGAGAGGGAATGAGCAGTTCTTC. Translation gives CASRSSGRGNEQFF.

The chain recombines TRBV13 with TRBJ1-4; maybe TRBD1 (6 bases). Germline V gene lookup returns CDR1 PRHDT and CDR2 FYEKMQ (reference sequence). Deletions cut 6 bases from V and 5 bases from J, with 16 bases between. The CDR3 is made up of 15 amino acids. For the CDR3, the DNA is TGTGCCAGCAGGTACCGTGGGGGCCAAAATGAAAAACTGTTTTTT. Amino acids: CASRYRGGQNEKLFF.

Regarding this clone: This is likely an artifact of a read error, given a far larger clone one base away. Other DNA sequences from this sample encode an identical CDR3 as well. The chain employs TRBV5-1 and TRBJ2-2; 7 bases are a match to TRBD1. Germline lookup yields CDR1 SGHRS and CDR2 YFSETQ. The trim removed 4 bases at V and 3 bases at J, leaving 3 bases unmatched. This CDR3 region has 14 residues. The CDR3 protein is CASSTGTDTGELFF. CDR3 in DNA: TGCGCCAGCAGCACCGGGACAGACACCGGGGAGCTGTTTTTT.

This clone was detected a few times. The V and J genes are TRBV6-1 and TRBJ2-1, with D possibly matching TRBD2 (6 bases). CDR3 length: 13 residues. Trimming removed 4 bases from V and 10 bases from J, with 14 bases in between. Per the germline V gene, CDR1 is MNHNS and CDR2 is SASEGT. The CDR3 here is CASSVAPGAEQFF. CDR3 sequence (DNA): TGTGCCAGCAGTGTAGCTCCGGGAGCCGAGCAGTTCTTC.

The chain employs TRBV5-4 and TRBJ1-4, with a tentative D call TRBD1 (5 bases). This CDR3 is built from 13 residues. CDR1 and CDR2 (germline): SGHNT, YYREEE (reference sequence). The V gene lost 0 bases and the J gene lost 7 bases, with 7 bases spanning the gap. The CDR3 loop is CASSLETAEKLFF. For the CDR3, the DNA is TGTGCCAGCAGCTTGGAGACAGCTGAAAAACTGTTTTTT. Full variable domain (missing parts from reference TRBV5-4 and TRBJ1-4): ETGVTQSPTHLIKTRGQQVTLRCSSQSGHNTVSWYQQALGQGPQFIFQYYREEENGRGNFPPRFSGLQFPNYSSELNVNALELDDSALYLCASSLETAEKLFFGSGTQLSVL.

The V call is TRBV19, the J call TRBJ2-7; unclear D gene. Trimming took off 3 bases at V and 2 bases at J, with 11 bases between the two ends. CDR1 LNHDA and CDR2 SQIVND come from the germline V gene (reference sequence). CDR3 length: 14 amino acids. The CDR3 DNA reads TGTGCCAGTAGTATTTCGGAAGACGCCTACGAGCAGTACTTC. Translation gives CASSISEDAYEQYF.

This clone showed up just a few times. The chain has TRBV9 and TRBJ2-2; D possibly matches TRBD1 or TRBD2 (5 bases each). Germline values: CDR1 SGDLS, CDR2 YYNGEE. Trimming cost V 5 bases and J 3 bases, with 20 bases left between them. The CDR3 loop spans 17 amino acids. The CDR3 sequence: CASSARLRGADTGELFF. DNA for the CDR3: TGTGCCAGCAGTGCGCGGTTGCGAGGGGCGGACACCGGGGAGCTGTTTTTT.

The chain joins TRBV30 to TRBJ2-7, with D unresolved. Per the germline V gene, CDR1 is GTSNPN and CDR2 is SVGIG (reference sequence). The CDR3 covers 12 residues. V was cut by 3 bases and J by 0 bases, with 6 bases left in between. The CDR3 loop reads CAWRVGSYEQYF. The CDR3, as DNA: TGTGCCTGGAGGGTTGGCTCCTACGAGCAGTACTTC.

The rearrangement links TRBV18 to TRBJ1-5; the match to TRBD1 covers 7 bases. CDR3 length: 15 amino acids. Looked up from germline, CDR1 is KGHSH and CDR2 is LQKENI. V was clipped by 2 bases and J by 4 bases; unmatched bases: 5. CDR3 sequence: CASSPRAGGNQPQHF. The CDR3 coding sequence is TGTGCCAGCTCACCAAGGGCAGGGGGTAATCAGCCCCAGCATTTT.

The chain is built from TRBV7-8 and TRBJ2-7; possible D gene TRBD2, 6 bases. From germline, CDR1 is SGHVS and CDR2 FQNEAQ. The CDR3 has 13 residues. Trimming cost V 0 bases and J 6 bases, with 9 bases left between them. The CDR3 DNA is TGTGCCAGCAGCTTAGCGGAGGGTCGCGAGCAGTACTTC. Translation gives CASSLAEGREQYF.

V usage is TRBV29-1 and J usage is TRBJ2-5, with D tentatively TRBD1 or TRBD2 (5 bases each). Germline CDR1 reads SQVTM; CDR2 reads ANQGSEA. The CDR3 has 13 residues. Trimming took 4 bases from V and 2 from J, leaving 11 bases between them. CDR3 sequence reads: CSVARDQQETQYF. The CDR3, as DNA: TGCAGCGTTGCCCGGGACCAACAAGAGACCCAGTACTTC.

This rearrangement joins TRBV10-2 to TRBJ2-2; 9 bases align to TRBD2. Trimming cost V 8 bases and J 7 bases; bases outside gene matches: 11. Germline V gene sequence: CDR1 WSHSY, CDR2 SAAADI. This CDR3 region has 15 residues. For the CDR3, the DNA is TGCGCCAGCCGCGCGGGCGGGAGGGGGAACGGGGAGCTGTTTTTT. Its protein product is CASRAGGRGNGELFF.

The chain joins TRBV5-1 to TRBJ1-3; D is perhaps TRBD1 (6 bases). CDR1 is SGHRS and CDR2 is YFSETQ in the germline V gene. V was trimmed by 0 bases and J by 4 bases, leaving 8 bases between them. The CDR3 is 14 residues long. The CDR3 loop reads CASSLGDNGNTIYF. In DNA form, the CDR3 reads TGCGCCAGCAGCTTGGGGGACAACGGAAACACCATATATTTT.

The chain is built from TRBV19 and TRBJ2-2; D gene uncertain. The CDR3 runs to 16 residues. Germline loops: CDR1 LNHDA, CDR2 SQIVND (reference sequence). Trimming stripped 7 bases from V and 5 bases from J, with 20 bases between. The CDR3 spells CASTPPGWGRTGELFF. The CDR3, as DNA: TGTGCCAGTACTCCCCCGGGTTGGGGTCGGACCGGGGAGCTGTTTTTT.